In its sample, the clone carrying this T cell receptor beta chain was seen many times. Its specificity is unknown. RNA served as the template for amplifying TCR beta CDR3 regions. Scientists carried out first-round RT-PCR using HTBI primers and then a second-round multiplex PCR. TCRdb fed the multiplex PCR reads into MiXCR, producing one record per CDR3 protein. The data hold about 220,000 distinct CDR3 sequences, with around a fifth observed a single time. As diagnostic evidence, clinical symptoms, serum thyroxine, TRAb, thyroid ultrasound and orbital computed tomography were relied upon. The data are from a study of Graves' ophthalmopathy and Graves' hyperthyroidism. Trimming removed 6 bases at V and 1 base at J, with 15 bases between. CDR3 length equals 15 residues. Study results and limitations: A majority of expanded thyroid clonotypes exceeding 0.001 frequency were likewise present in blood.

The material sequenced was peripheral blood. This clonotype was obtained from a woman between 50 and 59 years old with Graves' ophthalmopathy. The chain links TRBV12-3 or TRBV12-4 to TRBJ1-1, with a tentative D call TRBD1 (6 bases). The CDR3 spells CASRSTGHSNTEAFF. The CDR3 DNA follows: TGTGCCAGCAGAAGCACGGGACACTCGAACACTGAAGCTTTCTTT.